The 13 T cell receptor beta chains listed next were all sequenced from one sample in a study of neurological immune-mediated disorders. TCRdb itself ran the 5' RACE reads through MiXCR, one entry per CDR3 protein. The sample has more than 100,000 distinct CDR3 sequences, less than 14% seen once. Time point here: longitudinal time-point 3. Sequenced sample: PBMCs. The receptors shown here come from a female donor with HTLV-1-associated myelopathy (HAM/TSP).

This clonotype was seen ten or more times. The CDR3 DNA reads TGCAGTGCTAGACGTGTGGGGGGGCCAACAGATACGCAGTATTTT. It yields the protein CSARRVGGPTDTQYF. This chain joins TRBV20-1 and TRBJ2-3, with D possibly matching TRBD2 (7 bases). This CDR3 is 15 amino acids long. The V gene's germline CDR1 is DFQATT and CDR2 SNEGSKA (reference sequence). The V end lost 2 bases, the J end lost 3 bases, and 15 bases lay between the germline ends.

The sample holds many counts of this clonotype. CDR3: CAISNYGQVSVSGNTIYF. CDR3 bases: TGTGCCATCAGCAACTACGGACAGGTCAGCGTCTCTGGAAACACCATATATTTT. The chain combines TRBV10-3 with TRBJ1-3; 7 positions agree with TRBD1. CDR1 is ENHRY and CDR2 is SYGVKD in the germline V gene. This CDR3 contains 18 residues. V was pared by 6 bases and J by 0 bases, with 14 bases of the junction left unmatched.

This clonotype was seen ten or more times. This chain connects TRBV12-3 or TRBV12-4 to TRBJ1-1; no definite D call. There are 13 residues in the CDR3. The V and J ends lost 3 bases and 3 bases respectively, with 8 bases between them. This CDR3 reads CASSFLGDTEAFF. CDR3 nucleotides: TGTGCCAGCAGTTTCCTTGGGGACACTGAAGCTTTCTTT.

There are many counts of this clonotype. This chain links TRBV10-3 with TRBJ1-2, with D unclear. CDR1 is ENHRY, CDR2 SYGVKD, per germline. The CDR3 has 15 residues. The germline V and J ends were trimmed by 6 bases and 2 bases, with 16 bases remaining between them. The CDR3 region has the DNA TGTGCCATCAGCCTGGGCCTGCCCACGAACTATGGCTACACCTTC. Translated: CAISLGLPTNYGYTF.

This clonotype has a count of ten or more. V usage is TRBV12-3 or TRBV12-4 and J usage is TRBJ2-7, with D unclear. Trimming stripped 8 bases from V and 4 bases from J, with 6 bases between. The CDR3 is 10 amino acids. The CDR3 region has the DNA TGTGCCAGCGGAAATTACGAGCAGTACTTC. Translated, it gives CASGNYEQYF.

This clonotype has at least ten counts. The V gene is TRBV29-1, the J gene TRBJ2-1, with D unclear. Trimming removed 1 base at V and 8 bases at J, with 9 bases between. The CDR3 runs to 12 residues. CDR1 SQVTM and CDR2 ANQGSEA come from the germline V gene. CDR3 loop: CSVEAQLYEQFF. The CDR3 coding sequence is TGCAGCGTTGAAGCTCAGCTCTATGAGCAGTTCTTC.

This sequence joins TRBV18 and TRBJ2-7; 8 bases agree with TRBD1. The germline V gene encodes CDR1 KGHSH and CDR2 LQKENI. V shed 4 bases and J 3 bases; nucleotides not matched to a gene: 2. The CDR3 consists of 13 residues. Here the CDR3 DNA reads TGTGCCAGCTCACGGACAGGGAACTACGAGCAGTACTTC. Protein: CASSRTGNYEQYF. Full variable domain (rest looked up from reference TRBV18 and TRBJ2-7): NAGVMQNPRHLVRRRGQEARLRCSPMKGHSHVYWYRQLPEEGLKFMVYLQKENIIDESGMPKERFSAEFPKEGPSILRIQQVVRGDSAAYFCASSRTGNYEQYFGPGTRLTVT.

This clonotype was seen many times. The CDR3 is CASSPPGDTGELFF. CDR3 sequence (DNA): TGCGCCAGCAGTCCCCCAGGGGACACCGGGGAGCTGTTTTTT. The chain couples TRBV5-1 to TRBJ2-2; a possible D gene is TRBD1 (6 bases). Per the germline V gene, CDR1 is SGHRS and CDR2 is YFSETQ. The CDR3 totals 14 residues. Trimming took 5 bases from V and 3 from J, leaving 11 bases between them.

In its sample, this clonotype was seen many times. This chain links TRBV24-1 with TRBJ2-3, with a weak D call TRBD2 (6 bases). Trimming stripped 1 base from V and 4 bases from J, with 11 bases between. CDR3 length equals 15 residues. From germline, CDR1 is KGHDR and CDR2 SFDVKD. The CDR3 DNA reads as TGTGCCACCAGTGATTTAGGAGGGCCCCCAGATACGCAGTATTTT. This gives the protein CATSDLGGPPDTQYF.

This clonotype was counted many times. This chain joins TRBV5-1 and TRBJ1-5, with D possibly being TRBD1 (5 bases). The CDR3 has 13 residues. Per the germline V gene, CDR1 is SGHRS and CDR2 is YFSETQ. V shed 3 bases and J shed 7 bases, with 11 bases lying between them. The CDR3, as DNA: TGCGCCAGCAGCTGGGACTTAAACCAGCCCCAGCATTTT. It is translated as CASSWDLNQPQHF.

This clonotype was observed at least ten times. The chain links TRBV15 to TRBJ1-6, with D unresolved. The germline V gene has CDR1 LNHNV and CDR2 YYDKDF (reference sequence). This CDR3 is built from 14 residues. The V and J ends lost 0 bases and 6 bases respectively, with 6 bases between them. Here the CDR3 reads CATSRDAFNSPLHF. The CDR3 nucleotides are TGTGCCACCAGCAGAGATGCCTTTAATTCACCCCTCCACTTT.

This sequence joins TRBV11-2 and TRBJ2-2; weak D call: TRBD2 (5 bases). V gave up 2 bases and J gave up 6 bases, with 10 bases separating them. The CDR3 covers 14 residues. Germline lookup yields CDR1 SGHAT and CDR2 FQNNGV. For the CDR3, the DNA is TGTGCCAGCAGCTTATTCGGAGGACCCGGGGAGCTGTTTTTT. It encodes CASSLFGGPGELFF.

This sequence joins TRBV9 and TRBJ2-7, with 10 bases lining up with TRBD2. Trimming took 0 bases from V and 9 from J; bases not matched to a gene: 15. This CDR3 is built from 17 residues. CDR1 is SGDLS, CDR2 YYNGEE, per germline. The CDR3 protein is CASSVASGGGTYERQYF. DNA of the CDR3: TGTGCCAGCAGCGTAGCTAGCGGGGGCGGCACCTACGAGCGGCAGTACTTC.